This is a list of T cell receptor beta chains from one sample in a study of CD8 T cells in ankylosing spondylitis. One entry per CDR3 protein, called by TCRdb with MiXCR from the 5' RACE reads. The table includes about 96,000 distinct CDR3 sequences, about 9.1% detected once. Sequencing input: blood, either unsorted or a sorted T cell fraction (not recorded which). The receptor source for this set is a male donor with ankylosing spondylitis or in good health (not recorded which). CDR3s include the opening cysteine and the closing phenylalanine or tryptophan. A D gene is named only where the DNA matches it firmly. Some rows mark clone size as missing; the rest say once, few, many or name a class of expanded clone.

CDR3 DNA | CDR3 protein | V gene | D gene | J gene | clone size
TGTGCCAGCAGTTTGACTAGCGGGGGCTCCCACGAGCAGTACTTC | CASSLTSGGSHEQYF | TRBV12-3/TRBV12-4 | TRBD2 | TRBJ2-7 | many
TGTGCCAGCATCACTAGCGGGGGGACCCACAATGAGCAGTTCTTC | CASITSGGTHNEQFF | TRBV28 | TRBD2 | TRBJ2-1 | many
TGTGCCAGCAGCTCGGGGGGGGCGAACACTGAAGCTTTCTTT | CASSSGGANTEAFF | TRBV28 | . | TRBJ1-1 | few
TGTGCCAGCAGCGTTGATGGGGCTAGGTTAAAGGGGGGTACGCAGTATTTT | CASSVDGARLKGGTQYF | TRBV7-2 | . | TRBJ2-3 | many
TGTGCCAGCAGCTTGGCCGGGTATGGCACTGAAGCTTTCTTT | CASSLAGYGTEAFF | TRBV5-4 | . | TRBJ1-1 | many
TGCGCCAGCAGCTGGCAAGGGACAGGGGGCACTGAAGCTTTCTTT | CASSWQGTGGTEAFF | TRBV5-1 | TRBD1 | TRBJ1-1 | many
TGCAGTGCTAGTAGTGCGGCTAGCGGGGGGTTACACAATGAGCAGTTCTTC | CSASSAASGGLHNEQFF | TRBV20-1 | TRBD2 | TRBJ2-1 | few
TGTGCCAGCAGCCGCGACAGGGTTGGAGGTGAAAAACTGTTTTTT | CASSRDRVGGEKLFF | TRBV7-2 | TRBD1 | TRBJ1-4 | many
TGTGCCAGCAGTGAAGCGTATGAATCGCGCAGCCACTACAATGAGCAGTTCTTC | CASSEAYESRSHYNEQFF | TRBV2 | . | TRBJ2-1 | many
TGTGCCAGCAGTTTCCAGGGCAATCAGCCCCAGCATTTT | CASSFQGNQPQHF | TRBV27 | . | TRBJ1-5 | many
TGCAGTGCTGCCCTCAGGGGGTTTCGGACAGATACGCAGTATTTT | CSAALRGFRTDTQYF | TRBV20-1 | TRBD1 | TRBJ2-3 | many
TGTGCCAGCAGTTACGACAGGAATTCACCCCTCCACTTT | CASSYDRNSPLHF | TRBV6-5 | . | TRBJ1-6 | .
TGCGCCAGCGGAAAAAGGACTAGCCCACTTAGCACAGATACGCAGTATTTT | CASGKRTSPLSTDTQYF | TRBV5-1 | TRBD2 | TRBJ2-3 | many
TGCAGTGCTAGAGATTCGATGGTCAGGGGCGAGCAGTACTTC | CSARDSMVRGEQYF | TRBV20-1 | . | TRBJ2-7 | few
TGTGCCAGCGTGAATCACAATGAGCAGTTCTTC | CASVNHNEQFF | TRBV3-1 | . | TRBJ2-1 | many
TGTGCCAGCAGTGATCTGCGCGGGGGGGGCACAGATACGCAGTATTTT | CASSDLRGGGTDTQYF | TRBV2 | TRBD2 | TRBJ2-3 | many
TGCAGCGTTGCTCCGGGGTACAATGAGCAGTTCTTC | CSVAPGYNEQFF | TRBV29-1 | . | TRBJ2-1 | many